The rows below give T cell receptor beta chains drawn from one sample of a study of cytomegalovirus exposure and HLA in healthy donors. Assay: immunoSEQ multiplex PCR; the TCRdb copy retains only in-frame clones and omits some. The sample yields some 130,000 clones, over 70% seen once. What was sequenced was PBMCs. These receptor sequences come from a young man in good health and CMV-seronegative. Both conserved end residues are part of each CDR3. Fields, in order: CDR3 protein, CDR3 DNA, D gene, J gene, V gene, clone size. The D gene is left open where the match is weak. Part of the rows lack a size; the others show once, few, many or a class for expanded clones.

CDR3 protein: CASSLAGVMSTEAFF; CDR3 DNA: TGTGCCAGCAGTTTAGCGGGGGTAATGAGCACTGAAGCTTTCTTT; D gene: NA; J gene: TRBJ1-1; V gene: TRBV28; clone size: few
CDR3 protein: CATSTLGQGAFDKNIQYF; CDR3 DNA: TGTGCCACCAGCACCCTGGGACAGGGGGCGTTTGACAAAAACATTCAGTACTTC; D gene: TRBD1; J gene: TRBJ2-4; V gene: TRBV15; clone size: NA
CDR3 protein: CASSLGHAGGALGKQFF; CDR3 DNA: TGTGCCAGCAGCTTAGGGCATGCGGGAGGGGCCCTAGGTAAGCAGTTCTTC; D gene: TRBD2; J gene: TRBJ2-1; V gene: TRBV11-2; clone size: once
CDR3 protein: CASTTISINYGYTF; CDR3 DNA: TGTGCCAGCACTACCATTTCAATAAACTATGGCTACACCTTC; D gene: NA; J gene: TRBJ1-2; V gene: TRBV6-6; clone size: NA
CDR3 protein: CASSIGDRANTGELFF; CDR3 DNA: TGTGCCAGTAGTATTGGGGACAGGGCGAACACCGGGGAGCTGTTTTTT; D gene: TRBD1; J gene: TRBJ2-2; V gene: TRBV19; clone size: NA
CDR3 protein: CASSWTSGNNEQFF; CDR3 DNA: TGTGCCAGCAGTTGGACTAGCGGGAACAATGAGCAGTTCTTC; D gene: TRBD2; J gene: TRBJ2-1; V gene: TRBV7-2; clone size: NA
CDR3 protein: CASSLRGYDYGYTF; CDR3 DNA: TGTGCCAGCAGCCTAAGGGGGTACGACTATGGCTACACCTTC; D gene: NA; J gene: TRBJ1-2; V gene: TRBV14; clone size: NA
CDR3 protein: CSVEPGFNQETQYF; CDR3 DNA: TGCAGCGTTGAACCAGGGTTTAACCAAGAGACCCAGTACTTC; D gene: NA; J gene: TRBJ2-5; V gene: TRBV29-1; clone size: NA
CDR3 protein: CASRTGASGSYEQYF; CDR3 DNA: TGTGCCAGCAGGACTGGGGCTAGCGGATCCTACGAGCAGTACTTC; D gene: TRBD2; J gene: TRBJ2-7; V gene: TRBV6-5; clone size: NA
CDR3 protein: CASSLAYLAGVRETQYF; CDR3 DNA: TGTGCCAGCAGCTTGGCCTACTTAGCGGGAGTGCGAGAGACCCAGTACTTC; D gene: TRBD2; J gene: TRBJ2-5; V gene: TRBV5-5; clone size: NA
CDR3 protein: CASSKTSRAPYEQYF; CDR3 DNA: TGTGCCAGCAGCAAGACTAGTCGGGCACCCTACGAGCAGTACTTC; D gene: NA; J gene: TRBJ2-7; V gene: TRBV5-6; clone size: few
CDR3 protein: CASSGSSGNTIYF; CDR3 DNA: TGTGCCAGTTCAGGTTCGTCTGGAAACACCATATATTTT; D gene: NA; J gene: TRBJ1-3; V gene: TRBV6-5; clone size: NA
CDR3 protein: CASSQSSGNPYEQYF; CDR3 DNA: TGCGCCAGCAGCCAATCAAGCGGGAACCCCTACGAGCAGTACTTC; D gene: TRBD2; J gene: TRBJ2-7; V gene: TRBV4-1; clone size: NA
CDR3 protein: CASSLGLAGGGEQFF; CDR3 DNA: TGTGCCAGCAGCTTGGGCCTAGCGGGAGGTGGTGAGCAGTTCTTC; D gene: TRBD2; J gene: TRBJ2-1; V gene: TRBV5-4; clone size: NA
CDR3 protein: CASSPGTSGPRDTQYF; CDR3 DNA: TGTGCCAGCAGTCCCGGGACTAGCGGCCCCAGGGATACGCAGTATTTT; D gene: TRBD2; J gene: TRBJ2-3; V gene: TRBV28; clone size: NA
CDR3 protein: CASSATDYEQYF; CDR3 DNA: TGTGCCAGCAGTGCTACCGACTACGAGCAGTACTTC; D gene: NA; J gene: TRBJ2-7; V gene: TRBV2; clone size: NA
CDR3 protein: CASSRGPTEAFF; CDR3 DNA: TGTGCCAGCAGTAGAGGGCCCACTGAAGCTTTCTTT; D gene: NA; J gene: TRBJ1-1; V gene: TRBV6-5; clone size: few
CDR3 protein: CASSLRSVVGGSGELFF; CDR3 DNA: TGTGCCAGCAGCTTAAGATCTGTGGTGGGAGGTTCAGGGGAGCTGTTTTTT; D gene: NA; J gene: TRBJ2-2; V gene: TRBV7-2; clone size: NA
CDR3 protein: CASSLAGTSVQETQYF; CDR3 DNA: TGTGCCAGCAGCTTGGCCGGGACTAGCGTCCAAGAGACCCAGTACTTC; D gene: TRBD2; J gene: TRBJ2-5; V gene: TRBV5-8; clone size: NA
CDR3 protein: CASSADSYGYTF; CDR3 DNA: TGCGCCAGCAGCGCTGACAGCTATGGCTACACCTTC; D gene: NA; J gene: TRBJ1-2; V gene: TRBV5-1; clone size: NA
CDR3 protein: CASSLVGGLSTEAFF; CDR3 DNA: TGTGCCAGCAGCTTAGTGGGGGGGTTGAGCACTGAAGCTTTCTTT; D gene: NA; J gene: TRBJ1-1; V gene: TRBV7-6; clone size: NA
CDR3 protein: CASSIGGGPYEQYF; CDR3 DNA: TGTGCCAGTAGTATAGGGGGCGGACCCTACGAGCAGTACTTC; D gene: NA; J gene: TRBJ2-7; V gene: TRBV19; clone size: NA